This T cell receptor beta chain was identified during a study of blood T cell repertoires in COVID-19. The wider study: The United States, Italy and Spain were the sources of the acute and convalescent COVID-19 samples. T cells, B-cell-depleted T cells, or PBMCs provided the cDNA or gDNA that served as material.

Per the original methods: Amplification of reference gene primers was used by the study to estimate nucleated cell counts. The protocol was immunoSEQ multiplex PCR, while the TCRdb copy is restricted to in-frame clones and leaves out a portion. V, J and clone size derive from that table, while D and trimming were established from the DNA sequence. The data contain around 130,000 clones, about 86% of them singletons. With 1 base removed from V and 5 bases from J, the gap between germline ends came to 11 bases. CDR3 length equals 14 residues. Germline values: CDR1 SGHTA, CDR2 FQGNSA. The receptor comes from a woman aged 50 to 60 with acute or convalescent COVID-19. The rearrangement uses TRBV7-2 and TRBJ2-5; weak D call: TRBD1 (5 bases). Sequencing was carried out using peripheral blood. In nucleotides, the CDR3 is TGTGCCAGCAGCTTAGTGTCAGGGCTGGAGACCCAGTACTTC. It specifies CASSLVSGLETQYF.